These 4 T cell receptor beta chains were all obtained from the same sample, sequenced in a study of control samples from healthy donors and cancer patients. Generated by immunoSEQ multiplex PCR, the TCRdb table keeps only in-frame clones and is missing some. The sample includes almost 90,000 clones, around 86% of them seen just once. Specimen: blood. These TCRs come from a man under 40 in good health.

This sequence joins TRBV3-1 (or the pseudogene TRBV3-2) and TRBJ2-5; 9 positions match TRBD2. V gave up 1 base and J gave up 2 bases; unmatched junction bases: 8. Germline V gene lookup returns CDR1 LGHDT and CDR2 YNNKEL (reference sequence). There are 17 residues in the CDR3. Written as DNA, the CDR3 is TGTGCCAGCAGCCAAGTTCGGGCTAGCGGGGCTCAAGAGACCCAGTACTTC. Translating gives CASSQVRASGAQETQYF.

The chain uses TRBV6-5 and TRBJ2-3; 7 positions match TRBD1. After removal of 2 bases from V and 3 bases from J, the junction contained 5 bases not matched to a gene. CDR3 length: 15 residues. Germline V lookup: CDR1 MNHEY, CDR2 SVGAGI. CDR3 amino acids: CASSYHRGYTDTQYF. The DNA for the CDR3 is TGTGCCAGCAGTTACCACAGGGGTTATACAGATACGCAGTATTTT.

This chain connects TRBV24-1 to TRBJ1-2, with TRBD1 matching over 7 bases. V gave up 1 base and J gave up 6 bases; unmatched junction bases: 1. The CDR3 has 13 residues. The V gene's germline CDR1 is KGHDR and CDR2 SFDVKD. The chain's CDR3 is CATSDFDRDGYTF. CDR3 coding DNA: TGTGCCACCAGTGATTTCGACAGGGATGGCTACACCTTC.

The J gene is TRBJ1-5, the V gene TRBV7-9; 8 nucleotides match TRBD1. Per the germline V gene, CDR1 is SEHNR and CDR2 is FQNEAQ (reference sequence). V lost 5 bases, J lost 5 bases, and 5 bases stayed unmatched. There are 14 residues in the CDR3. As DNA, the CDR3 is TGTGCCAGCAGCCGGACAGGGTTGGATCAGCCCCAGCATTTT. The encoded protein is CASSRTGLDQPQHF.